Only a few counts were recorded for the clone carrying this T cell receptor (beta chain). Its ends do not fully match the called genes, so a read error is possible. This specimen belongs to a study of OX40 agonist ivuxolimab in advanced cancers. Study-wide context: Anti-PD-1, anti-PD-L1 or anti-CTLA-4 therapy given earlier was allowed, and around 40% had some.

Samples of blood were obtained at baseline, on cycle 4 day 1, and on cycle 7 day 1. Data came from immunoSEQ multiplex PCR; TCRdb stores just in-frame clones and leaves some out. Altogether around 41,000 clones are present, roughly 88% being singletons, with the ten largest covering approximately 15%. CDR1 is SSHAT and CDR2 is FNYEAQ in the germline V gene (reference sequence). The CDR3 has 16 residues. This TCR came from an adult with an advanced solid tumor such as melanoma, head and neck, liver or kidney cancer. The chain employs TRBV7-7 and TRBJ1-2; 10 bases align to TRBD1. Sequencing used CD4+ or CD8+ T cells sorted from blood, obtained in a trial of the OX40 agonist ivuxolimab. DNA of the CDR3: TGTGCTAGCAGCGATAGGGACAGGGGACCGAACTATGGCTACACCTTC. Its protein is CASSDRDRGPNYGYTF. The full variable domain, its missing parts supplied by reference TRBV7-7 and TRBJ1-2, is GAGVSQSPRYKVTKRGQDVTLRCDPISSHATLYWYQQALGQGPEFLTYFNYEAQPDKSGLPSDRFSAERPEGSISTLTIQRTEQRDSAMYRCASSDRDRGPNYGYTFGSGTRLTVV.